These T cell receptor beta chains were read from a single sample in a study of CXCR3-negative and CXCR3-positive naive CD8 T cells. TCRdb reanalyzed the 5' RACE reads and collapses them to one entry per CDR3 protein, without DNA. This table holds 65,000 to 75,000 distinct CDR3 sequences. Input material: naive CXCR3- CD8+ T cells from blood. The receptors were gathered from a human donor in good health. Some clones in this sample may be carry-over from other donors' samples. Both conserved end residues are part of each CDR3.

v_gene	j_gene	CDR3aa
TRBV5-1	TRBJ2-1	CASSQSGAYNEQFF
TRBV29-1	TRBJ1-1	CSVEDRAVGVVNTEAFF
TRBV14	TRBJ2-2	CASSQDFETADTGELFF
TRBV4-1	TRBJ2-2	CASGLANTGELFF
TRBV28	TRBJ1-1	CASSLYGGGSAEAFF
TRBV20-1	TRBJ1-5	CSARVPGRTNQPQHF
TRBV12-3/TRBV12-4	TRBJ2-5	CASSLKGAGETQYF
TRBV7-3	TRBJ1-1	CASSLGYTEAFF
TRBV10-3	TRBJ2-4	CAISEGGEAKNIQYF
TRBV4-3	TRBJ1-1	CASSQDRMNTEAFF
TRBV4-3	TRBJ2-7	CASSQDWGGRTYEQYF
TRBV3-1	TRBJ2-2	CASRKNTGELFF
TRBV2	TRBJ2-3	CASSSTSGSSTDTQYF
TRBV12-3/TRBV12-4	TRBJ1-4	CAIAQGEYPGSLFF
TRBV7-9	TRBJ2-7	CASSYGTAVYEQYF
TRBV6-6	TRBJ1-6	CASSVLGQPYSPLHF
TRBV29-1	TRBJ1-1	CSVASFSEAFF
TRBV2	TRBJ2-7	CASSVRAWGLDEQYF
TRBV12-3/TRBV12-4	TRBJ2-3	CASSTSSGGSTDTQYF
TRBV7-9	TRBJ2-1	CASSPGLAGASSYNEQFF
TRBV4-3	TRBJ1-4	CASSQDRKEGALGKLFF
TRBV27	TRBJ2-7	CASSLGGNSYEQYF
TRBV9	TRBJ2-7	CASSVGGDSYEQYF
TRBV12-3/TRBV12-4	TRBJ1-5	CASSIGGQPSNQPQHF
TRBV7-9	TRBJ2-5	CASSLGGDRQETQYF
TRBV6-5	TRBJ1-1	CASRSSDTEAFF
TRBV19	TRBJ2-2	CASSITSAGELFF
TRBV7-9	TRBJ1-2	CASSLAMGAVGNGYTF
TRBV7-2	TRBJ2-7	CASSLRDRVDEQYF
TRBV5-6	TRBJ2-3	CASSLGDRETDTQYF
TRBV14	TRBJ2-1	CASSQRHYNEQFF
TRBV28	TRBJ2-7	CASSFSQLKGEQYF
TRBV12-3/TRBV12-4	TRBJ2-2	CASSGDSGESTGELFF
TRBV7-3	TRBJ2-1	CASSLRSPGGPYNEQFF
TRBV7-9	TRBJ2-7	CASSSQYVDEQYF
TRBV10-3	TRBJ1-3	CAMGIGLEGSGNTIYF
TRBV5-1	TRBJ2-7	CASSLSSDTYEQYF
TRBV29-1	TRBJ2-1	CSVVLLQGLYNEQFF
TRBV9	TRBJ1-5	CASSVGIDQPQHF
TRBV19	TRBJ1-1	CASKRTMNTEAFF
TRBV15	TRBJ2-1	CATSKGQGDNEQFF
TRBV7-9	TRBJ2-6	CASSLWDRVDSGANVLTF
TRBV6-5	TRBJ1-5	CASSQGLDQPQHF
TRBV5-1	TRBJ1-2	CASSLDRTARNYGYTF
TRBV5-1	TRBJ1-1	CASSWGTIGTEAFF
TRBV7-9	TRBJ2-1	CASSPSAPDPYNEQFF
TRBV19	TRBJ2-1	CASSIDHPTQVSYNEQFF
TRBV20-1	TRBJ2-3	CSASRPGLTADTQYF
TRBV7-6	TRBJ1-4	CASSLGELRVNEKLFF
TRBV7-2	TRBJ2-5	CASRGLEITETQYF
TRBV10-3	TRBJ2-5	CAISAGDWKETQYF
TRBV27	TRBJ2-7	CASSFAGYEQYF
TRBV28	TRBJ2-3	CASTPRVVDTQYF
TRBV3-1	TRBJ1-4	CASSHSNRGPVEKLFF
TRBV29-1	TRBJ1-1	CSVAEYTEAFF
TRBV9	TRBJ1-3	CASSVGGGADSGNTIYF
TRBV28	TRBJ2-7	CASSSDREGYEQYF
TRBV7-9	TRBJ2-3	CASSSDRVVTDTQYF
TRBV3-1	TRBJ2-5	CASSQDPGRMGETQYF
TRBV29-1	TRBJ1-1	CSVEGSGLSNTEAFF